The 31 T cell receptor beta chains below all came from one sample that was sequenced in a study of shared clonotypes between healthy human individuals. Here immunoSEQ multiplex PCR was the method, and the copy in TCRdb shows in-frame clones only, minus some. The sample shows some 530,000 clones, around 85% of them seen only once. Sequencing was done on a sample of PBMCs. Every receptor here comes from a woman in her thirties or forties in good health. Some clones in this sample may be carry-over from other donors' samples.

V and J are TRBV6-1 and TRBJ2-2; D uncertain. Trimming shortened V by 0 bases and J by 7 bases, and 9 bases separated the two germline ends. CDR1 and CDR2 (germline): MNHNS, SASEGT. The CDR3 length is 14 residues. The CDR3 loop reads CASSEASGVGELFF. CDR3 nucleotides: TGTGCCAGCAGTGAAGCGAGTGGGGTCGGGGAGCTGTTTTTT.

This sequence joins TRBV7-9 and TRBJ2-7; unclear D gene. The V and J ends lost 5 bases and 8 bases respectively, with 16 bases between them. The CDR3 runs 13 residues. Germline loops: CDR1 SEHNR, CDR2 FQNEAQ (reference sequence). CDR3 nucleotide sequence: TGTGCCAGCAGCGTACACGATCGGGCTCAGCAGTACTTC. Protein sequence: CASSVHDRAQQYF.

The chain uses TRBV30 and TRBJ2-1, with TRBD2 identical over 12 bases. The CDR3 length is 16 residues. Germline V CDR1 and CDR2: GTSNPN, SVGIG (reference sequence). After removal of 2 bases from V and 6 bases from J, the junction contained 8 bases not matched to a gene. This CDR3 reads CAWSPRLAGVSNEQFF. The CDR3 DNA reads TGTGCCTGGAGTCCCCGACTAGCGGGAGTCTCCAATGAGCAGTTCTTC.

The rearrangement links TRBV5-4 to TRBJ2-7; 7 bases fit TRBD1. J gave up 7 bases and V 2 bases, and 9 bases lay outside the gene matches. Germline V gives CDR1 SGHNT, CDR2 YYREEE (reference sequence). This CDR3 spans 14 amino acids. The CDR3 DNA reads as TGTGCCAGCAGCTTCAAAGGGGGCTCTGGTGAGCAGTACTTC. Translating it yields CASSFKGGSGEQYF.

The chain has TRBV11-3 and TRBJ2-7; TRBD2 matches at 8 bases. J lost 5 bases, V lost 3 bases, and 9 bases had no gene match. This CDR3 is 15 amino acids long. The germline CDR1 and CDR2 sequences are SGHNT and YENEEA. CDR3 protein: CASSLAAGVSDEQYF. The CDR3 DNA sequence: TGTGCCAGCAGCTTGGCAGCGGGAGTATCTGACGAGCAGTACTTC.

The chain combines TRBV7-9 with TRBJ1-1, with 10 bases identical to TRBD1. The CDR3 contains 15 residues. Germline CDR1 and CDR2: SEHNR and FQNEAQ (reference sequence). The V and J ends lost 5 bases and 6 bases, in that order; junction bases with no gene match: 9. The CDR3 DNA sequence: TGTGCCAGCAGCCTCGACAGGGGGCGAATCCCTGAAGCTTTCTTT. It translates to CASSLDRGRIPEAFF.

At least ten counts were recorded for this clone. Other DNA variants within this sample encode the same CDR3. The chain carries TRBV28 and TRBJ2-6, with D possibly TRBD2 on 5 matching bases. There are 16 residues in the CDR3. CDR1 and CDR2 from the germline V gene are MDHEN and SYDVKM. V lost 5 bases, J lost 0 bases, and 11 bases lay in between. The DNA of the CDR3 is TGTGCCAGCAGTCCCGGGGAGTTCTCTGGGGCCAACGTCCTGACTTTC. Residues: CASSPGEFSGANVLTF.

The chain carries TRBV27 and TRBJ2-7; possibly TRBD2 for D (5 bases). Trimming removed 2 bases from V and 6 bases from J, with 14 bases in between. The CDR3 runs 14 residues. Germline-derived CDR1 and CDR2 are MNHEY and SMNVEV (reference sequence). DNA for the CDR3: TGTGCCAGCAGTTTAGCAACTAGATCGGTCGAGCAGTACTTC. Amino acids: CASSLATRSVEQYF.

The CDR3 DNA reads TGTGCCAGCAGCCCAGGGACTAGCCGGCCCGATGAGCAGTTCTTC. Residues: CASSPGTSRPDEQFF. V usage is TRBV2 and J usage is TRBJ2-1, with 9 bases aligning to TRBD2. The CDR3 extends over 15 amino acids. V gave up 6 bases and J gave up 8 bases; unmatched junction bases: 11. Germline V gene lookup returns CDR1 SNHLY and CDR2 FYNNEI.

V is TRBV5-1 and J is TRBJ2-5; TRBD2 agrees at 9 bases. The V gene's germline CDR1 is SGHRS and CDR2 YFSETQ. The CDR3 has 16 amino acids. V was clipped by 4 bases and J by 4 bases; unmatched bases: 11. The CDR3 reads CASSPIAGAGGETQYF. As DNA, the CDR3 is TGCGCCAGCAGCCCAATAGCGGGAGCCGGGGGAGAGACCCAGTACTTC.

For this clone: A far larger clone lies a single base away; this is likely a read error. The chain combines TRBV4-2 with TRBJ2-5, with 7 nucleotides matching TRBD2. The CDR3 consists of 15 residues. Germline CDR1 LGHNA, CDR2 YNFKEQ. V dropped 0 bases and J dropped 3; count of bases not matched to a gene: 4. The CDR3 DNA reads TGTGCCAGCAGCCAAGATAGTGGGGGGGAAGAGACCCAGTACTTC. This translates into CASSQDSGGEETQYF.

There are a few counts of this clone. This chain connects TRBV10-2 to TRBJ1-5; 10 nucleotides agree with TRBD1. Germline V lookup: CDR1 WSHSY, CDR2 SAAADI. J was trimmed by 3 bases and V by 6 bases; bases with no gene match: 11. The CDR3 extends over 17 amino acids. The CDR3 bases are TGCGCCAGCAGACTCGGGACAGGGGAGATGGACAATCAGCCCCAGCATTTT. Protein: CASRLGTGEMDNQPQHF.

This clone was counted once. It is likely a read error: a sequence one base away is far more abundant. CDR3 in DNA: TGTGCCAGCCGAGGGATAGGGAGCAATCAGCCCCAGCATTTT. It translates to CASRGIGSNQPQHF. The rearrangement links TRBV27 to TRBJ1-5; D not certain. The germline CDR1 and CDR2 sequences are MNHEY and SMNVEV (reference sequence). Trimming removed 8 bases at V and 1 base at J, with 12 bases between. The CDR3 runs to 14 residues.

This sequence joins TRBV2 and TRBJ1-2; TRBD1 matches 8 bases. J gave up 4 bases and V 1 base, and 5 bases lay outside the gene matches. This CDR3 is built from 15 residues. The germline CDR1 and CDR2 sequences are SNHLY and FYNNEI. CDR3 residues: CASSEVRGTGYGYTF. In nucleotides, the CDR3 is TGTGCCAGCAGTGAAGTAAGAGGGACAGGCTATGGCTACACCTTC.

This clone has only one observation. This chain connects TRBV7-2 to TRBJ2-2; D is unclear. The CDR3 is 16 residues long. Trimming shortened V by 1 base and J by 4 bases, and 13 bases separated the two germline ends. Germline values: CDR1 SGHTA, CDR2 FQGNSA. The CDR3 DNA reads TGTGCCAGCAGCTTAGGACCAAACGGTCCCACCGGGGAGCTGTTTTTT. Protein product: CASSLGPNGPTGELFF.

The chain is built from TRBV5-1 and TRBJ2-1; D ambiguous. The CDR3 length is 15 residues. Trimming took off 4 bases at V and 2 bases at J, with 13 bases between the two ends. CDR1 SGHRS and CDR2 YFSETQ come from the germline V gene. This CDR3 reads CASSGVKRPYNEQFF. Written as DNA, the CDR3 is TGCGCCAGCAGCGGGGTCAAACGACCCTACAATGAGCAGTTCTTC. Drawing the rest from reference TRBV5-1 and TRBJ2-1, the complete variable domain is KAGVTQTPRYLIKTRGQQVTLSCSPISGHRSVSWYQQTPGQGLQFLFEYFSETQRNKGNFPGRFSGRQFSNSRSEMNVSTLELGDSALYLCASSGVKRPYNEQFFGPGTRLTVL.

This sequence joins TRBV27 and TRBJ2-7, with TRBD2 as a possible D gene (5 bases). The CDR3 is 15 amino acids. The germline V gene has CDR1 MNHEY and CDR2 SMNVEV (reference sequence). V lost 3 bases and J lost 2, with 14 bases in between. The chain's CDR3 is CASSFRESLTYEQYF. DNA of the CDR3: TGTGCCAGCAGTTTTAGGGAGAGCCTCACCTACGAGCAGTACTTC.

The genes are TRBV4-2 and TRBJ1-4, with 8 bases lining up with TRBD1. This CDR3 has 14 residues. Germline CDR1 reads LGHNA; CDR2 reads YNFKEQ. The ends lost 4 bases at V and 7 bases at J; junction bases unmatched: 5. CDR3 region: CASSRRTGTEKLFF. In DNA, the CDR3 is TGTGCCAGCAGCCGAAGGACAGGGACTGAAAAACTGTTTTTT.

On this clone: This likely traces to a read error, being one base from a far larger clone. The rearrangement uses TRBV5-1 and TRBJ2-7, with TRBD1 matching 9 bases. The germline CDR1 and CDR2 sequences are SGHRS and YFSETQ. The CDR3 has 15 amino acids. The CDR3 region has the DNA TGCGCCAGCAGCGCGGGGACAGGGCGGACCTACGAGCAGTGCTTC. Its protein is CASSAGTGRTYEQCF. Supplemented by reference TRBV5-1 and TRBJ2-7, the full variable domain reads KAGVTQTPRYLIKTRGQQVTLSCSPISGHRSVSWYQQTPGQGLQFLFEYFSETQRNKGNFPGRFSGRQFSNSRSEMNVSTLELGDSALYLCASSAGTGRTYEQCFGPGTRLTVT.

Concerning this clone: A far larger clone is only one base removed, so a read error is likely. Other DNA sequences of this sample code for an identical CDR3. The chain joins TRBV30 to TRBJ1-1; D perhaps matches TRBD1 (6 bases). CDR1 is GTSNPN and CDR2 is SVGIG in the germline V gene (reference sequence). The CDR3 loop spans 14 amino acids. The CDR3 is CAWSGQTMNTEALF. The CDR3 nucleotides are TGTGCCTGGAGCGGACAGACGATGAACACTGAAGCTTTATTT.

The chain links TRBV7-6 to TRBJ1-5; weak D call: TRBD1 (5 bases). The ends were cut back, 3 bases at V and 2 bases at J, with 14 bases in the middle. Germline V lookup: CDR1 SGHVS, CDR2 FNYEAQ. The CDR3 runs 16 residues. The CDR3 coding sequence is TGTGCCAGCAGCTTTCGAGGGGTCCGGGGCAATCAGCCCCAGCATTTT. As protein: CASSFRGVRGNQPQHF.

This clone has at least ten counts. The chain combines TRBV2 with TRBJ1-1, with 8 positions matching TRBD1. The CDR3 loop spans 12 amino acids. The germline CDR1 and CDR2 sequences are SNHLY and FYNNEI. V gave up 3 bases and J gave up 10 bases; unmatched junction bases: 4. As DNA, the CDR3 is TGTGCCAGCAGTGAGTGGACAGGGTTAGCTTTCTTT. This codes for CASSEWTGLAFF.

J is TRBJ2-5 and V is TRBV15; the D is unclear. Germline assignment: CDR1 LNHNV and CDR2 YYDKDF (reference sequence). The CDR3 runs 16 residues. Trimming took 0 bases from V and 7 from J, leaving 18 bases between them. The CDR3 DNA is TGTGCCACCAGCAGAGATGTCACTACACCCTCTGGGACCCAGTACTTC. It is translated as CATSRDVTTPSGTQYF.

J is TRBJ1-1 and V is TRBV6-1; the D is unclear. Germline V gives CDR1 MNHNS, CDR2 SASEGT. This CDR3 spans 13 amino acids. Trimming removed 5 bases at V and 0 bases at J, with 7 bases between. CDR3 sequence: CASSIDVNTEAFF. As DNA, the CDR3 is TGTGCCAGCAGTATCGACGTGAACACTGAAGCTTTCTTT.

V usage is TRBV18 and J usage is TRBJ2-1; TRBD2 might be the D (6 bases). Germline V lookup: CDR1 KGHSH, CDR2 LQKENI. This CDR3 has 16 residues. Trimming removed 2 bases at V and 6 bases at J, with 17 bases between. The CDR3: CASSPKWDFGRNEQFF. The DNA of the CDR3 is TGTGCCAGCTCACCAAAATGGGACTTTGGGCGCAATGAGCAGTTCTTC.

The chain links TRBV6-1 to TRBJ2-1; a weak D match, TRBD2 (6 bases). V was trimmed by 6 bases and J by 12 bases, leaving 18 bases between them. The CDR3 extends over 13 amino acids. CDR1 is MNHNS, CDR2 SASEGT, per germline. In nucleotides, the CDR3 is TGTGCCAGCAGCAGGGAGGAGTATTCCGCGCAGTTCTTC. Translating gives CASSREEYSAQFF.

This clone was detected only a few times. With only one base between it and a far larger clone, this is likely a read error. A read error is likely, as this CDR3 ends without the conserved phenylalanine or tryptophan. The V gene is TRBV25-1, the J gene TRBJ2-3; unclear D gene. This CDR3 region has 11 residues. Trimming took off 7 bases at V and 7 bases at J, with 9 bases between the two ends. Germline assignment: CDR1 MGHDK and CDR2 SYGVNS. The CDR3 DNA follows: TGTGCCAGCACGCAGTCACATACGCAGTATCTT. Residues: CASTQSHTQYL.

The chain couples TRBV18 to TRBJ2-7; TRBD2 might be the D (6 bases). This CDR3 spans 14 amino acids. Germline V gene sequence: CDR1 KGHSH, CDR2 LQKENI. Trimming removed 5 bases at V and 6 bases at J, with 17 bases between. In DNA, the CDR3 is TGTGCCAGCTCAGCCCCCGGGGGAGGCCTCGAGCAGTACTTC. Amino acid sequence: CASSAPGGGLEQYF.

The chain has TRBV7-3 and TRBJ2-2, with 9 nucleotides matching TRBD2. The CDR3 contains 16 residues. Germline-derived CDR1 and CDR2 are SGHTA and FQGTGA. V gave up 8 bases and J gave up 3 bases; unmatched junction bases: 10. CDR3 region: CASARGTSRHTGELFF. CDR3 DNA sequence: TGTGCCAGCGCCCGGGGGACTAGCAGACACACCGGGGAGCTGTTTTTT.

This chain joins TRBV30 and TRBJ1-2, with D maybe TRBD1 (5 bases). The CDR3 has 13 amino acids. Germline CDR1 is GTSNPN and CDR2 is SVGIG (reference sequence). With 0 bases removed from V and 13 bases from J, the gap between germline ends came to 18 bases. CDR3 protein: CAWSVQVSVLGTF. CDR3 DNA: TGTGCCTGGAGTGTACAGGTGTCAGTTCTCGGCACCTTC.

The J gene is TRBJ2-5, the V gene TRBV6-5; D perhaps matches TRBD2 (6 bases). The CDR3 is 14 amino acids. Germline CDR1 is MNHEY and CDR2 is SVGAGI. The V end lost 3 bases, the J end lost 2 bases, and 10 bases lay between the germline ends. DNA for the CDR3: TGTGCCAGCAGTTATACTAGCAAGCAAGAGACCCAGTACTTC. Amino acids: CASSYTSKQETQYF.